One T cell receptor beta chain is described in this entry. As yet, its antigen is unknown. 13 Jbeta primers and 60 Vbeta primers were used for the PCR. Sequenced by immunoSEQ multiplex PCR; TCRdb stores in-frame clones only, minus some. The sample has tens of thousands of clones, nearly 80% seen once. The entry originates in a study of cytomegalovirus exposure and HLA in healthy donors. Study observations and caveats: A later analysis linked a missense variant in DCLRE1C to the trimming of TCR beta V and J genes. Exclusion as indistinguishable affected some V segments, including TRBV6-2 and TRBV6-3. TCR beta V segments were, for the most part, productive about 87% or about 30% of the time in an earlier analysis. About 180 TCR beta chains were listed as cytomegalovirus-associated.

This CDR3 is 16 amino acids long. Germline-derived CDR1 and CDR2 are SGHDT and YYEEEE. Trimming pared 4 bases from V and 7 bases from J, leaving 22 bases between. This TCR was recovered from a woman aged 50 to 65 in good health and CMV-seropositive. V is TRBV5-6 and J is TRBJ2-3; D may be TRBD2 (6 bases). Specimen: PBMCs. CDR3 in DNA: TGTGCCAGCAGCGTGGGGGGTAGGTGGGGGGTAAATACGCAGTATTTT. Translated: CASSVGGRWGVNTQYF.